Below are 22 T cell receptor delta chains sequenced from a single sample in a study of gamma delta lymphoproliferative disorders and STAT genes. TCRdb re-identified clones in the multiplex PCR reads via CATT. The data hold around 3,600 delta-chain clones, with 0.85% to 1.3% observed a single time. Genomic DNA from isolated PBMCs served as the sequencing template. Sample: blood. Receptors were obtained from a human donor in good health.

This clone turned up a few times. A far larger clone lies a single base away; this is likely a read error. The same CDR3 is also encoded by other DNA sequences in this sample. The chain couples TRDV2 to TRDJ1, with TRDD3 matching over 8 bases. V lost 0 bases to trimming and J lost 1 base; unmatched junction nucleotides: 9. The germline V gene has CDR1 GEAIGNYY and CDR2 EKD. The CDR3 consists of 17 residues. CDR3 nucleotides: TGTGCCTGTGACACCCTGAAGGTACTGGGGGCCACCGATAAACTCATCTTT. Translating gives CACDTLKVLGATDKLIF.

This clone was picked up a small number of times. Since a far larger clone is one base different, this is likely a read error. Distinct nucleotide sequences in the sample also encode this CDR3. This sequence joins TRDV2 and TRDJ3, with 13 nucleotides matching TRDD3. Germline V lookup: CDR1 GEAIGNYY, CDR2 EKD. The CDR3 is 21 amino acids. CDR3 coding DNA: TGCGCCTGTGACCGACTGGGGGATACGGGGCCGAGCTCCTGGGACACCCGACAGATGTTTTTC. Its protein is CACDRLGDTGPSSWDTRQMFF.

The sample holds a few counts of this clone. The protein that TCRdb holds for this DNA derives from a much larger clone and differs from the translated DNA at residue 15, which likely indicates a read error; the protein shown here is translated from the DNA. The J gene is TRDJ1, the V gene TRDV2; D not certain. With the DNA end fitting TRDJ2 better, the J assignment may be wrong. The germline V gene has CDR1 GEAIGNYY and CDR2 EKD. The CDR3 covers 16 residues. In DNA, the CDR3 is TGTGCCTGTGACACCTTAGCGCCTCAGTACACCGATAAACTCTTCTTT. Encoded protein: CACDTLAPQYTDKLFF.

Note on this clone: The translation of this DNA and the TCRdb protein of a much larger clone differ at residue 8, probably owing to a read error; the protein shown here is translated from the DNA. V is TRDV2 and J is TRDJ1; TRDD3 matches at 7 bases. The CDR3 covers 16 residues. Germline loops: CDR1 GEAIGNYY, CDR2 EKD. V lost 1 base, J lost 3 bases, and 10 bases stayed unmatched. CDR3 amino acids: CACDTPLEDTPDKLIF. CDR3 DNA: TGTGCCTGTGACACACCCCTGGAGGATACGCCCGATAAACTCATCTTT.

This clone occurred a few times. A far larger clone is one base from this, pointing to a likely read error. The J gene is TRDJ3, the V gene TRDV1; 10 bases are shared with TRDD3. The V segment lost 1 base and the J segment 0 bases; nucleotides outside the gene matches: 15. The CDR3 has 23 residues. Per the germline V gene, CDR1 is TSWWSYY and CDR2 is QGS. In nucleotides, the CDR3 is TGTGCTCTTGGGGAACCAGCGGACCCTTGCTGGGGGATATCCTCCTGGGACACCCGACAGATGTTTTTC. Amino acid sequence: CALGEPADPCWGISSWDTRQMFF.

Only a few counts were recorded for this clone. The protein that TCRdb holds for this DNA derives from a much larger clone and differs from the translated DNA at residue 8, which likely indicates a read error; the protein shown here is translated from the DNA. The V gene remains uncalled, whereas the J gene is TRDJ1; the tabulated D call, TRDD3, remains unverified against the DNA. CDR3 length: 17 residues. The CDR3 sequence is CAWTGASSRSNTDKLIF. CDR3 sequence (DNA): TGTGCCTGGACTGGGGCGAGTTCGAGATCCAACACCGATAAACTCATCTTT.

This clone was observed a few times. This DNA's translation and the protein TCRdb lists, from a much larger clone, do not match at residue 15, likely due to a read error; the protein shown is translated from the DNA. The V and J genes are TRDV2 and TRDJ1; 11 bases are shared with TRDD3. Germline CDR1 is GEAIGNYY and CDR2 is EKD. CDR3 length equals 18 residues. This CDR3 is CACDTLFGGYVNTDRLIF. The CDR3 DNA follows: TGTGCCTGTGACACCTTGTTTGGGGGATACGTAAACACCGATAGACTCATCTTT.

Note on this clone: TCRdb's entry gives the protein of a much larger clone, which mismatches this DNA's translation at residue 13, likely from a read error; the protein reported here is translated from the DNA. This rearrangement joins TRDV2 to TRDJ1; 7 bases are shared with TRDD2. This CDR3 spans 20 amino acids. With 3 bases clipped from V and 1 base from J, the junction kept 22 bases outside the gene matches. Germline V gene sequence: CDR1 GEAIGNYY, CDR2 EKD. CDR3: CACDPLPNFSYGTPTDKLIF. CDR3 sequence (DNA): TGTGCCTGTGACCCGCTCCCCAACTTTTCCTACGGGACGCCCACCGATAAACTCATCTTT.

Comments on this clone: TCRdb has a much larger clone's protein, which differs at residue 5 from the translation of this DNA, likely because of a read error; what is shown is the protein translated from the DNA. V usage is TRDV2 and J usage is TRDJ1; possibly TRDD3 for D (6 bases). Trimming stripped 2 bases from V and 0 bases from J, with 15 bases between. The CDR3 spans 16 residues. Germline assignment: CDR1 GEAIGNYY and CDR2 EKD. Here the CDR3 reads CACDRLGGLNTDKLIF. As DNA, the CDR3 is TGTGCCTGTGACAGGCTAGGGGGACTTAACACCGATAAACTCATCTTT.

This clone has only a few counts. The protein held in TCRdb is that of a much larger clone and does not match this DNA's translation at residue 5, likely because of a read error; the protein shown is translated from the DNA. The chain has TRDV2 and TRDJ3; 9 nucleotides line up with TRDD3. Germline V CDR1 and CDR2: GEAIGNYY, EKD. V trimming: 3 bases; J trimming: 0 bases; junction bases outside the gene matches: 14. The CDR3 covers 21 residues. Here the CDR3 DNA reads TGTGCCTGTGACGCCGCGGGCACTGGGGGAAGTAGCTCCTGGGACACCCGACAGATGTTTTTC. As protein: CACDAAGTGGSSSWDTRQMFF.

Comments on this clone: A single base is all that separates this from a far larger clone, so a read error is likely. This sample includes further DNA sequences coding for the same CDR3. The chain carries TRDV2 and TRDJ3, with 10 positions matching TRDD3. The CDR3 runs to 21 residues. Germline CDR1 reads GEAIGNYY; CDR2 reads EKD. V trimming: 3 bases; J trimming: 2 bases; junction bases outside the gene matches: 15. In DNA form, the CDR3 reads TGTGCCTGTGACTTGGTTGAATTGGGGGATACTACGGCCTGGGACACCCGACAGATGTTTTTC. Translating it yields CACDLVELGDTTAWDTRQMFF.

By share, this clone counts as large. Other DNA variants within this sample encode the same CDR3. The V and J genes are TRDV2 and TRDJ1; TRDD3 agrees at 7 bases. Losses at the gene ends were 0 bases for V and 6 bases for J; bases not matched to a gene: 21. CDR3 length equals 19 residues. From germline, CDR1 is GEAIGNYY and CDR2 EKD. CDR3 nucleotide sequence: TGTGCCTGTGACACCGTGGGGGGACGTACTGGGGAGCGCCCTAATAAACTCATCTTT. Protein sequence: CACDTVGGRTGERPNKLIF.

Remarks on this clone: The protein TCRdb gives is from a much larger clone and does not agree with this DNA's translation at residue 10, likely a read error; the protein shown here comes from the DNA. The chain recombines TRDV2 with TRDJ3; 10 bases match TRDD3. Looked up from germline, CDR1 is GEAIGNYY and CDR2 is EKD. The CDR3 runs to 19 residues. V gave up 3 bases and J gave up 2 bases; unmatched junction bases: 9. CDR3 in amino acids: CACDGMGDTLTWDTRQMFF. The CDR3 coding sequence is TGTGCCTGTGACGGCATGGGGGATACCCTAACCTGGGACACCCGACAGATGTTTTTC.

By sample fraction, this clone is medium-sized. The chain combines TRDV2 with TRDJ2; 11 bases are a match to TRDD3. The CDR3 loop spans 19 amino acids. Germline trimming cut 0 bases from V and 0 bases from J; bases unmatched to any gene: 8. Germline loops: CDR1 GEAIGNYY, CDR2 EKD. The CDR3 region is CACDTLLGDTLTLTAQLFF. The CDR3 DNA sequence: TGTGCCTGTGACACCTTGCTGGGGGATACCCTTACTTTGACAGCACAACTCTTCTTT.

A few counts support this clone. J gene TRDJ1 was identified, but the V gene was not called; the listed D gene, TRDD3, was not tested against the DNA. The CDR3 length is 20 residues. CDR3 coding DNA: TGTGCTTCATTGTGCCTTCCTAAGGACCTTGTGGGGATCCTCGGCGATAAACTCATCTTT. Protein sequence: CASLCLPKDLVGILGDKLIF.

This clone was seen a few times. The chain uses TRDV1 and TRDJ1; D remains unclear. CDR3 length: 16 amino acids. Germline CDR1 is TSWWSYY and CDR2 is QGS. The V and J ends lost 4 bases and 0 bases respectively, with 15 bases between them. The DNA for the CDR3 is TGTGCTCTTGGGGGACAACCCGGGGCGTACACCGATAAACTCATCTTT. This gives the protein CALGGQPGAYTDKLIF.

Concerning this clone: A far larger clone is a single base away, which makes a read error likely. Additional DNA sequences in this sample encode the identical CDR3. This rearrangement joins TRDV2 to TRDJ1; 10 bases agree with TRDD3. Trimming removed 0 bases from V and 2 bases from J; junction bases left unmatched: 14. CDR1 and CDR2 (germline): GEAIGNYY, EKD. The CDR3 is made up of 19 amino acids. CDR3 sequence reads: CACDTVPSGGYDQTDKLIF. In nucleotides, the CDR3 is TGTGCCTGTGACACCGTTCCATCTGGGGGATATGATCAGACCGATAAACTCATCTTT.

Regarding this clone: This likely traces to a read error, being one base from a far larger clone. The identical CDR3 is also encoded by other nucleotide sequences in the sample. The chain joins TRDV2 to TRDJ1; 11 nucleotides agree with TRDD3. This CDR3 has 20 residues. CDR1 is GEAIGNYY and CDR2 is EKD in the germline V gene. The CDR3 region is CACDTVSNWGIEGDTDKLIF. The DNA of the CDR3 is TGTGCCTGTGACACCGTGTCGAACTGGGGGATAGAAGGGGACACTGATAAACTCATCTTT.

Regarding this clone: A far larger clone lies a single base away; this is likely a read error. Additional DNA sequences in this sample encode the identical CDR3. This chain links TRDV2 with TRDJ1; TRDD3 aligns across 10 bases. Germline-derived CDR1 and CDR2 are GEAIGNYY and EKD. The CDR3 is 19 residues long. The CDR3 region has the DNA TGTGCCTGTGACCCTGTTGCGACTGGGGGATTCGGGTACACCGATAAGCTCATCTTT. Translated, it gives CACDPVATGGFGYTDKLIF.

This clone was counted a few times. The protein given by TCRdb reflects a much larger clone and differs at residue 12 from this DNA's translation, likely from a read error; the protein shown is the DNA's translation. The chain joins TRDV2 to TRDJ1; D unclear. Per germline, CDR1 GEAIGNYY and CDR2 EKD. The length of the CDR3 is 18 residues. V dropped 0 bases and J dropped 3 bases, with 22 bases sitting between them. In nucleotides, the CDR3 is TGTGCCTGTGACACCCTGCCGGGTGGGCAGAAAGGGGCCGATAAACTCATCTTT. Translation gives CACDTLPGGQKGADKLIF.

This clone is labeled medium-sized. A much larger clonotype is one base distant, so this may be a read error. The chain employs TRDV2 and TRDJ1, with 9 positions matching TRDD3. This CDR3 has 19 residues. Losses at the gene ends were 0 bases for V and 0 bases for J; bases not matched to a gene: 13. The germline gives CDR1 GEAIGNYY, CDR2 EKD. The CDR3 DNA sequence: TGTGCCTGTGACACCGTCCGACTGGGGGAGGAGGCCTACACCGATAAACTCATCTTT. Translated: CACDTVRLGEEAYTDKLIF.

Comments on this clone: The protein in TCRdb stems from a much larger clone and differs at residue 5 from this DNA's translation, likely a read error; here the protein is translated from the DNA. This chain links TRDV2 with TRDJ1, with 7 bases matching TRDD3. The CDR3 runs to 16 residues. V lost 3 bases to trimming and J lost 2 bases; unmatched junction nucleotides: 11. CDR1 is GEAIGNYY and CDR2 is EKD in the germline V gene. Written as DNA, the CDR3 is TGTGCCTGTGACGCCGTGGGGGGATCCTATACCGATAAACTCATCTTT. This translates into CACDAVGGSYTDKLIF.